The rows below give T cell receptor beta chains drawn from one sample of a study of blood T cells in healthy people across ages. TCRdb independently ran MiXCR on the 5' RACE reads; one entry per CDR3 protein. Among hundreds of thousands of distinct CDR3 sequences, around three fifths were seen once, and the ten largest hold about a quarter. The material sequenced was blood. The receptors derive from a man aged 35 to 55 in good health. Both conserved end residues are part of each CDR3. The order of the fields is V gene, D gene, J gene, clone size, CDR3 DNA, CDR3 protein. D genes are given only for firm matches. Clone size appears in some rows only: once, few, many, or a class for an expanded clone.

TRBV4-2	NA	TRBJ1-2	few	TGTGCCAGCAGCCAAGAAAGGGATTTCAGGAACTATGGCTACACCTTC	CASSQERDFRNYGYTF
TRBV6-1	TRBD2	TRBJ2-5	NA	TGTGCCAGCAGTGAATTGGGAGCGGGGACCTGGGAGCAGTACTTC	CASSELGAGTWEQYF
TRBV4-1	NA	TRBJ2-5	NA	TGCGCCAGCAGCCCTGACGCAGGGGCCCTCACATGGGAGACCCAGTACTTC	CASSPDAGALTWETQYF
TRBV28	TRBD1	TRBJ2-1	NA	TGTGCCAGCAGTTTACTGGACAGGGGACCCTACAATGAGCAGTTCTTC	CASSLLDRGPYNEQFF
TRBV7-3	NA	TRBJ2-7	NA	TGTGCCAGCAGCCCCGTAAAGGGCTCCTACGAGCAGTACTTC	CASSPVKGSYEQYF
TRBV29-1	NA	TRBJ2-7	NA	TGCAGCGTTTCACCTGTACGGGAGGAGCAGTACTTC	CSVSPVREEQYF
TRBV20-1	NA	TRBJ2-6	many	TGCAGTGCCAAAGATGGGGAGAGGGGAGGGGCCAACGTCCTGACTTTC	CSAKDGERGGANVLTF
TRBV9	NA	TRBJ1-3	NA	TGTGCCAGCAGCGGTCAGCGGTGGAGTGAAACCATATATTTT	CASSGQRWSETIYF
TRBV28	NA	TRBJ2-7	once	TGTGCCAGCAGGTCCCCCCCTTACGAGCAGTACTTC	CASRSPPYEQYF
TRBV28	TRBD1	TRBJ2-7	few	TGTGCCAGCAGTTCACCGGGACAGGGGGCTCCCTACGAGCAGTACTTC	CASSSPGQGAPYEQYF
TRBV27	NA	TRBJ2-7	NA	TGTGCCAGCAGTTTAGCTCGGGACGGACCTTGGGGCGAGCAGTACTTC	CASSLARDGPWGEQYF
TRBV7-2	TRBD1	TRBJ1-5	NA	TGTGCCAGCAGCCAACAGGGGGTTCAGCCCCAGCATTTT	CASSQQGVQPQHF
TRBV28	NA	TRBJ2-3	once	TGTGCCACCGGGGGCGCAGATACGCAGTATTTT	CATGGADTQYF
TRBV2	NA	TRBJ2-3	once	TGTGCCAGCAGTCCCGATAAGGGGATAAGCACAGATACGCAGTATTTT	CASSPDKGISTDTQYF
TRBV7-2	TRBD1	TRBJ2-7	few	TGTGCCAGCAGCTTAGCCGGGACAGACCCCTACGAGCAGTACTTC	CASSLAGTDPYEQYF
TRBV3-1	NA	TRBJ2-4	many	TGTGCCAGCAGCCAATGGTCCGCAGGGAGTAACATTCAGTACTTC	CASSQWSAGSNIQYF
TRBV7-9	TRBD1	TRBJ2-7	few	TGTGCCAGCAGCCTACCGGACAGGGGTGGCGAGCAGTACTTC	CASSLPDRGGEQYF
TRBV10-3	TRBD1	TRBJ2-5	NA	TGTGCCATCAGCCGGGACAGGGGAGGGGAGACCCAGTACTTC	CAISRDRGGETQYF
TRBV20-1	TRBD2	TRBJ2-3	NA	TGCAGTGCTCCGACTAGCTCGTATACGCAGTATTTT	CSAPTSSYTQYF
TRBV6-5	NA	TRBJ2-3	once	TGTGCCAGCAGTGACGCCAGGGATTCTACGCAGTATTTT	CASSDARDSTQYF
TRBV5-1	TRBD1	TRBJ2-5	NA	TGCGCCAGCAGCTTGGCGGGAGACAGGGGGAGCTTCGAGACCCAGTACTTC	CASSLAGDRGSFETQYF
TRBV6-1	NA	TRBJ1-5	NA	TGTGCCAGCAGCCCCAACCCCCCAGGGTACAATCAGCCCCAGCATTTT	CASSPNPPGYNQPQHF
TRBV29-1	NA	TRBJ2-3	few	TGCAGCGTTGACTACGGAGATACGCAGTATTTT	CSVDYGDTQYF
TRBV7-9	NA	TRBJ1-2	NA	TGTGCCAGCAGCCTTGGTCAGGGGACTACCTTAGGTCACTATGGCTACACCTTC	CASSLGQGTTLGHYGYTF
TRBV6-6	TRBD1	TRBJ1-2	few	TGTGCCAGCACTCGAGGACAGGGCAGCTATGGCTACACCTTC	CASTRGQGSYGYTF
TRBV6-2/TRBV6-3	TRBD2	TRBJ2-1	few	TGTGCCAGCAGTTACCTCAGCGGGGATACCGGTGAGCAGTTCTTC	CASSYLSGDTGEQFF
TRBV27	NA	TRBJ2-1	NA	TGTGCCAGCATGTGGACGCAGGGCGATGAGCAGTTCTTC	CASMWTQGDEQFF
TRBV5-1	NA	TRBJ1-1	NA	TGCGCCAGCAGCTTGAGCGGGAGGATGAACACTGAAGCTTTCTTT	CASSLSGRMNTEAFF
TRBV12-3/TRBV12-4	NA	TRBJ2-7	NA	TGTGCCAGCAGGATTGGACGGACCTCCTACGAGCAGTACTTC	CASRIGRTSYEQYF
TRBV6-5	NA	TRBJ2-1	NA	TGTGCCAGCAGTTACGCTCCAGGGGTTGATGGGCAGTTCTTC	CASSYAPGVDGQFF
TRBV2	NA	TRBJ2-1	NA	TGTGCCAAGTGGGAGGCCTCCTACAATGAGCAGTTCTTC	CAKWEASYNEQFF
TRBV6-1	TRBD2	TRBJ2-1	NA	TGTGCCAGCAGTGTGGGCGGGGGGGGTCCCCAGGGGTTCTTC	CASSVGGGGPQGFF
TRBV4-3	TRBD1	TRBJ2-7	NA	TGCGCCAGCAGCCAAGATAGACAGGGGGCCTACAATGAGCAGTACTTC	CASSQDRQGAYNEQYF
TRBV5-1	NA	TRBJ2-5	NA	TGCGCCAGCAGCTTGGCCACATCTAACCCGGAGCAGTACTTC	CASSLATSNPEQYF
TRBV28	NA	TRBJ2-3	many	TGTGCCAGCAGTTTCTCAGATACGCAGTATTTT	CASSFSDTQYF
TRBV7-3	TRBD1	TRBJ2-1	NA	TGTGCCAGCAGCTTAAATGGACAGGGGGCCGGAGATGAGCAGTTCTTC	CASSLNGQGAGDEQFF
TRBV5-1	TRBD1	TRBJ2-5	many	TGCGCCAGCAGCTTGGGACCGGGACAGGGGCAAGAGACCCAGTACTTC	CASSLGPGQGQETQYF
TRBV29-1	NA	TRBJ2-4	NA	TGCAGCGTTGGGAGGGACGGGTCCAAAAACATTCAGTACTTC	CSVGRDGSKNIQYF
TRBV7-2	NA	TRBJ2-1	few	TGTGCCAGCAGGTTCACTAGAAACAATGAGCAGTTCTTC	CASRFTRNNEQFF
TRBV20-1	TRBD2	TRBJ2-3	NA	TGCAGTGCCACAGAGCGGGGGAGCACAGATACGCAGTATTTT	CSATERGSTDTQYF
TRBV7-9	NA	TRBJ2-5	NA	TGTGCCAGCAGCAAGGGGATGGGGAGCGGCCAAGAGACCCAGTACTTC	CASSKGMGSGQETQYF
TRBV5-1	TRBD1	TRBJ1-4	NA	TGCGCCAGCAGCTCAGGGGGCTTAGGGGAAAAACTGTTTTTT	CASSSGGLGEKLFF
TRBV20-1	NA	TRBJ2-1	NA	TGCAGTGCTAGTGACGGTAGCGGTGAGTTCGGAGAGCAGTTCTTC	CSASDGSGEFGEQFF
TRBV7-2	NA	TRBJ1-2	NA	TGTGCCAGCAGCTTTCAGGGGCAAGACTATGGCTACACCTTC	CASSFQGQDYGYTF
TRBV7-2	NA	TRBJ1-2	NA	TGTGCCAGCGGAAAAAAGGGTGCCCAAGCTAACTATGGCTACACCTTC	CASGKKGAQANYGYTF